This T cell receptor (beta chain) was retrieved from a study of T cells expressing NK-cell markers. Broader study findings: Clones of NKG2C+ T cells that had expanded were of unclear HCMV specificity.

A note on this clonotype: Antigen: not known.

TCRdb re-called the 5' RACE reads and shows each CDR3 protein once, DNA omitted. The specimen's table records 250,000 or so distinct CDR3 sequences. The CDR3 is 14 amino acids. The chain links TRBV12-3 or TRBV12-4 to TRBJ2-5; TCRdb reports TRBD2, a call that lacks DNA to check it against. This sequence originates from a woman aged 18 to 75 in good health. The sequencing sample was made of blood T cells: a sorted CD56 or NKG2C T cell subset, CD4+ or CD8+ T cells, or bulk PBMC T cells (not recorded which). This CDR3 reads CASRSRTNQETQYF.